The 26 T cell receptor beta chains below all came from one sample that was sequenced in a study of neurological immune-mediated disorders. TCRdb re-analysed the 5' RACE reads in MiXCR, keeping a single row per CDR3 protein. The data contain tens of thousands of distinct CDR3 sequences, 20% to 30% of them singletons. Sequencing used PBMCs. The receptors were sampled from a woman between 70 and 85 years old in good health.

V usage is TRBV10-1 and J usage is TRBJ2-7; D is perhaps TRBD1 (6 bases). The CDR3 consists of 15 residues. The V gene lost 3 bases and the J gene lost 0 bases, with 12 bases spanning the gap. CDR1 is WNHNN and CDR2 is SYGVQD in the germline V gene (reference sequence). The CDR3: CASSDSVTGSYEQYF. The CDR3, as DNA: TGCGCCAGCAGTGATTCTGTGACAGGCTCCTACGAGCAGTACTTC.

This clonotype was counted many times. The rearrangement uses TRBV4-2 and TRBJ2-3; D perhaps matches TRBD2 (6 bases). V dropped 1 base and J dropped 6 bases, with 11 bases sitting between them. The CDR3 is 14 residues long. Germline CDR1 reads LGHNA; CDR2 reads YNFKEQ. The CDR3 protein is CASSQGGGGDTQYF. The CDR3 DNA follows: TGTGCCAGCAGCCAAGGGGGAGGCGGGGATACGCAGTATTTT.

This clonotype was counted ten times or more. The chain joins TRBV5-1 to TRBJ2-1; no definite D call. The CDR3 consists of 17 residues. Trimming removed 0 bases at V and 3 bases at J, with 16 bases between. Germline V CDR1 and CDR2: SGHRS, YFSETQ. As DNA, the CDR3 is TGCGCCAGCAGCTTGGCGTCTGGGAATCGGATCTACAATGAGCAGTTCTTC. It encodes CASSLASGNRIYNEQFF.

About this clonotype: This may be a read error, as it is one base from a much larger clone. V is TRBV7-9 and J is TRBJ1-1; D is perhaps TRBD1 (6 bases). The V and J ends lost 3 bases and 8 bases respectively, with 13 bases between them. The CDR3 is 13 amino acids. From germline, CDR1 is SEHNR and CDR2 FQNEAQ (reference sequence). The chain's CDR3 is CASSLCADREAFF. The CDR3 DNA follows: TGTGCCAGCAGCTTGTGCGCCGACAGGGAAGCTTTCTTT.

The table lists this clonotype with a few counts. The chain links TRBV9 to TRBJ1-1; a possible D gene is TRBD1 (5 bases). The V and J ends lost 4 bases and 1 base respectively, with 11 bases between them. This CDR3 has 14 residues. The germline V gene encodes CDR1 SGDLS and CDR2 YYNGEE. The CDR3 sequence: CASSPNGQNTEAFF. The CDR3 DNA is TGTGCCAGCAGCCCAAACGGACAGAACACTGAAGCTTTCTTT.

This clonotype was observed at least ten times. The genes are TRBV6-2 or TRBV6-3 and TRBJ2-1; either TRBD1 or TRBD2 may supply D (5 bases each). V shed 5 bases and J shed 0 bases, with 11 bases lying between them. The length of the CDR3 is 15 residues. The germline CDR1 and CDR2 sequences are MNHEY and SVGEGT. This CDR3 is CASSRDVYSYNEQFF. As DNA, the CDR3 is TGTGCCAGCAGTAGGGACGTCTACTCCTACAATGAGCAGTTCTTC.

This clonotype was counted ten times or more. The chain couples TRBV7-3 to TRBJ2-2; 9 nucleotides agree with TRBD2. This CDR3 is built from 16 residues. With V trimmed by 4 bases and J by 7 bases, 10 bases remained unmatched. Germline-derived CDR1 and CDR2 are SGHTA and FQGTGA. The CDR3 loop reads CASSSTSSGKIGELFF. Written as DNA, the CDR3 is TGTGCCAGCAGCTCAACCTCTAGCGGGAAGATCGGGGAGCTGTTTTTT.

The CDR3 bases are TGTGCCAGCAGCTTCGCGGGGACAGCCTACGAGCAGTACTTC. Its protein is CASSFAGTAYEQYF. V is TRBV5-4 and J is TRBJ2-7, with D maybe TRBD1 (7 bases). The CDR3 sequence is 14 residues long. V was shortened by 2 bases and J by 2 bases, with 11 bases between the two germline ends. The germline V gene encodes CDR1 SGHNT and CDR2 YYREEE (reference sequence).

The sample holds many counts of this clonotype. J is TRBJ2-1 and V is TRBV12-3 or TRBV12-4; 7 bases line up with TRBD2. The V gene end was trimmed by 1 base and the J gene end by 10 bases; junction bases not matched to a gene: 7. This CDR3 contains 14 residues. The CDR3 reads CASSLGLAVGEQFF. DNA for the CDR3: TGTGCCAGCAGTTTAGGGCTAGCGGTGGGGGAGCAGTTCTTC.

This clonotype was detected ten times or more. The CDR3 DNA reads TGTGCCAGCAGGCCCCCGGGGGAGCGCAATCAGCCCCAGCATTTT. This translates into CASRPPGERNQPQHF. The chain is built from TRBV28 and TRBJ1-5, with a tentative D call TRBD1 (5 bases). Trimming removed 6 bases at V and 2 bases at J, with 14 bases between. Germline CDR1 MDHEN, CDR2 SYDVKM. The length of the CDR3 is 15 residues.

This clonotype was observed at least ten times. J is TRBJ2-1 and V is TRBV10-1, with no clear D. The V end lost 4 bases, the J end lost 1 base, and 5 bases lay between the germline ends. From germline, CDR1 is WNHNN and CDR2 SYGVQD (reference sequence). This CDR3 is built from 13 residues. CDR3 sequence: CASSGDSYNEQFF. CDR3 DNA: TGCGCCAGCAGTGGAGATTCCTACAATGAGCAGTTCTTC.

The V call is TRBV5-1, the J call TRBJ2-3; D is possibly TRBD2 (6 bases). CDR1 SGHRS and CDR2 YFSETQ come from the germline V gene. This CDR3 spans 14 amino acids. V gave up 4 bases and J gave up 2 bases, with 11 bases separating them. The CDR3 is CASSAGLHTDTQYF. The DNA for the CDR3 is TGCGCCAGCAGCGCGGGACTCCACACAGATACGCAGTATTTT.

This clonotype was seen at least ten times. The V gene is TRBV3-1, the J gene TRBJ1-1; 8 bases line up with TRBD1. Germline V lookup: CDR1 LGHDT, CDR2 YNNKEL (reference sequence). The CDR3 is 13 amino acids. The V gene end was trimmed by 5 bases and the J gene end by 7 bases; junction bases not matched to a gene: 6. CDR3 residues: CASSDIDRGEAFF. The CDR3 DNA sequence: TGTGCCAGCAGCGATATCGACAGGGGTGAAGCTTTCTTT.

This clonotype was detected ten times or more. CDR3 sequence: CASSLWGVGETQYF. The DNA for the CDR3 is TGTGCCAGCAGTTTATGGGGGGTTGGTGAGACCCAGTACTTC. V usage is TRBV27 and J usage is TRBJ2-5; D perhaps matches TRBD2 (6 bases). Germline CDR1 reads MNHEY; CDR2 reads SMNVEV (reference sequence). This CDR3 has 14 amino acids. V was pared by 1 base and J by 5 bases, with 11 bases between.

This chain links TRBV19 with TRBJ2-1; no firm D call. CDR1 and CDR2 from the germline V gene are LNHDA and SQIVND (reference sequence). V was shortened by 2 bases and J by 6 bases, with 14 bases between the two germline ends. The length of the CDR3 is 15 residues. The chain's CDR3 is CASSISFLIGNEQFF. For the CDR3, the DNA is TGTGCCAGTAGTATATCTTTCCTAATCGGCAATGAGCAGTTCTTC.

This clonotype was picked up many times. The chain links TRBV5-8 to TRBJ2-2; D uncertain. Germline V gene lookup returns CDR1 SGHTS and CDR2 YDEGEE. V dropped 4 bases and J dropped 3 bases, with 10 bases sitting between them. The CDR3 covers 14 residues. The CDR3 DNA reads as TGTGCCAGCAGCCACATACGGGACACCGGGGAGCTGTTTTTT. Translating it yields CASSHIRDTGELFF.

The rearrangement links TRBV5-1 to TRBJ2-1; no definite D call. The CDR3 is made up of 15 amino acids. In germline, CDR1 is SGHRS, CDR2 YFSETQ. Trimming cost V 4 bases and J 2 bases, with 13 bases left between them. The CDR3 loop is CASSPTTGAYNEQFF. CDR3 in DNA: TGCGCCAGCAGCCCTACCACGGGCGCCTACAATGAGCAGTTCTTC.

This clonotype has ten or more counts. The V call is TRBV21-1, the J call TRBJ2-7; TRBD2 is the table's D call, not checked against the DNA. TRBV21-1 is assigned pseudogene status. This CDR3 is built from 15 residues. The DNA of the CDR3 is TGTGCCAGCAGCGCATATAGCGGGAGGGATTACGAGCAGTACTTC. Protein product: CASSAYSGRDYEQYF.

The chain couples TRBV6-2 or TRBV6-3 to TRBJ2-1; 12 nucleotides line up with TRBD2. V trimming: 7 bases; J trimming: 6 bases; junction bases outside the gene matches: 7. Germline CDR1 MNHEY, CDR2 SVGEGT. The CDR3 runs 15 residues. CDR3 region: CASTELAGGINEQFF. CDR3 nucleotides: TGTGCCAGCACCGAACTAGCGGGGGGCATCAATGAGCAGTTCTTC.

This clonotype came up many times. CDR3 amino acids: CASSLWGPTILPYEQYF. In nucleotides, the CDR3 is TGCGCCAGCAGCTTGTGGGGCCCTACTATTCTACCTTACGAGCAGTACTTC. The V gene is TRBV5-1, the J gene TRBJ2-7, with D possibly being TRBD1 (5 bases). The germline CDR1 and CDR2 sequences are SGHRS and YFSETQ. The CDR3 extends over 17 amino acids. The V end lost 1 base, the J end lost 4 bases, and 21 bases lay between the germline ends.

The chain has TRBV5-5 and TRBJ2-7, with D uncertain. Trimming shortened V by 1 base and J by 6 bases, and 11 bases separated the two germline ends. The V gene's germline CDR1 is SGHKS and CDR2 YYEKEE (reference sequence). The CDR3 totals 13 residues. The CDR3 spells CASSLLGNGEQYV. The CDR3 DNA sequence: TGTGCCAGCAGCTTGTTAGGCAACGGCGAGCAGTACGTC.

This clonotype occurred many times. This rearrangement joins TRBV24-1 to TRBJ1-1; tentative D call: TRBD1 (6 bases). CDR1 is KGHDR and CDR2 is SFDVKD in the germline V gene. V lost 3 bases and J 11 bases, leaving 9 bases between the germline ends. The CDR3 extends over 11 amino acids. The chain's CDR3 is CATSDGQKAFF. CDR3 sequence (DNA): TGTGCCACCAGTGATGGACAGAAGGCTTTCTTT.

This clonotype was recorded at least ten times. The chain uses TRBV5-1 and TRBJ2-2; 11 bases map to TRBD2. In germline, CDR1 is SGHRS, CDR2 YFSETQ. This CDR3 is built from 15 residues. V was clipped by 4 bases and J by 6 bases; unmatched bases: 5. This CDR3 is CASSLLAGVSGELFF. DNA for the CDR3: TGCGCCAGCAGCCTACTAGCGGGAGTTTCCGGGGAGCTGTTTTTT. The full variable domain, in which reference TRBV5-1 and TRBJ2-2 provide the parts outside the CDR3, is KAGVTQTPRYLIKTRGQQVTLSCSPISGHRSVSWYQQTPGQGLQFLFEYFSETQRNKGNFPGRFSGRQFSNSRSEMNVSTLELGDSALYLCASSLLAGVSGELFFGEGSRLTVL.

This clonotype has a count of ten or more. This chain joins TRBV18 and TRBJ2-2; D perhaps matches TRBD2 (5 bases). The CDR3 consists of 16 residues. Trimming pared 0 bases from V and 7 bases from J, leaving 15 bases between. Germline values: CDR1 KGHSH, CDR2 LQKENI. Written as DNA, the CDR3 is TGTGCCAGCTCACCACCAGTACTCGGGATAATCGGGGAGCTGTTTTTT. Residues: CASSPPVLGIIGELFF.

The chain has TRBV5-1 and TRBJ1-1; TRBD1 might be the D (5 bases). Per germline, CDR1 SGHRS and CDR2 YFSETQ. Trimming removed 5 bases at V and 0 bases at J, with 8 bases between. This CDR3 is 13 amino acids long. DNA of the CDR3: TGCGCCAGCAGTATAGGGGTGAACACTGAAGCTTTCTTT. Protein sequence: CASSIGVNTEAFF.

The sample holds many counts of this clonotype. This chain uses TRBV9 with TRBJ2-5; tentatively, D is TRBD2 (6 bases). CDR1 and CDR2 (germline): SGDLS, YYNGEE. This CDR3 has 15 amino acids. Trimming removed 3 bases at V and 0 bases at J, with 12 bases between. The CDR3 sequence is CASSARLDYQETQYF. CDR3 nucleotide sequence: TGTGCCAGCAGCGCCCGACTAGACTACCAAGAGACCCAGTACTTC.